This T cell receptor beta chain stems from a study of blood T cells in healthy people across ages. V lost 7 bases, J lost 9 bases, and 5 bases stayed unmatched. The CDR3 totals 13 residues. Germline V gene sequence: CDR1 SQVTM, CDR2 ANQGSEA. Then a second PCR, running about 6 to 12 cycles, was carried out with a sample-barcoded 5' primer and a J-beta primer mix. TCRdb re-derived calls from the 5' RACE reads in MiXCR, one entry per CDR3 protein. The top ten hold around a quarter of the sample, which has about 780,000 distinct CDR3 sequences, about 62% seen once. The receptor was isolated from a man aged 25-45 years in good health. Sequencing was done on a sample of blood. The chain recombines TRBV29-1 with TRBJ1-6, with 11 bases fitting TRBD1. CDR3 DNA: TGCAGCGCCGGGGACAGGGGGGGTTCACCCCTCCACTTT. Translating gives CSAGDRGGSPLHF.